This T cell receptor (beta chain) was recovered during a study of T cell responses to AZD1222 COVID-19 vaccine. Broader study findings: The CD4 TCRs associated with vaccination extended across spike and predominated at 160-218 and 743-854. Samples come after the peak T cell response, not at day 14.

Worth noting for this clone: Its antigen is not known.

Method: immunoSEQ multiplex PCR; TCRdb's copy keeps in-frame clones and lacks some. Here the sample spans approximately 150,000 clones, 88% being singletons. The CDR3 covers 16 residues. With 5 bases removed from V and 2 bases from J, the gap between germline ends came to 19 bases. Germline V lookup: CDR1 SGHAT, CDR2 FQNNGV. The TCR was taken from an adult who received the MenACWY meningococcal vaccine as a control. The chain joins TRBV11-2 to TRBJ2-7; possible D gene TRBD1, 6 bases. This specimen was peripheral blood, taken 28 days after the second dose of the MenACWY control vaccine. CDR3 nucleotide sequence: TGTGCCAGCAGCGGACGGACAGTCAAAACAACCTACGAGCAGTACTTC. Amino acids: CASSGRTVKTTYEQYF. The full variable domain, in which reference TRBV11-2 and TRBJ2-7 provide the parts outside the CDR3, is EAGVAQSPRYKIIEKRQSVAFWCNPISGHATLYWYQQILGQGPKLLIQFQNNGVVDDSQLPKDRFSAERLKGVDSTLKIQPAKLEDSAVYLCASSGRTVKTTYEQYFGPGTRLTVT.